The rows below give T cell receptor beta chains drawn from one sample of a study of T cell repertoires in cytomegalovirus infection. TCRdb independently ran MiXCR on the reads; one entry per CDR3 protein. The sample carries a few hundred thousand distinct CDR3 sequences, 8% to 9.5% recorded once. Material: PBMCs. Receptors originate from a human donor in good health (CMV status not recorded). Some clones in this sample may be carry-over from other donors' samples. Both conserved end residues are part of each CDR3.

v_gene	j_gene	CDR3aa
TRBV10-3	TRBJ2-2	CAIGSANTGELFF
TRBV9	TRBJ2-1	CASSVDGDGSAPYNEQFF
TRBV7-9	TRBJ1-1	CAAGVSTEAFF
TRBV7-3	TRBJ2-3	CASVRDSLTDTQYF
TRBV20-1	TRBJ1-6	CSAGEMTYNSPLHF
TRBV4-1	TRBJ2-7	CASSNRDRVPYEQYF
TRBV7-2	TRBJ2-1	CASSRTGTGGLNEQFF
TRBV7-4	TRBJ2-7	CASSLGPRGAYEQYF
TRBV7-9	TRBJ1-2	CASSLDQGLGREANYGYTF
TRBV7-7	TRBJ2-5	CASSSSRGGETQYF
TRBV7-2	TRBJ2-2	CASSLQTLNTGELFF
TRBV3-1	TRBJ2-7	CASSQDRPGEQYF
TRBV10-3	TRBJ1-1	CAISETGPKNTEAFF
TRBV6-2/TRBV6-3	TRBJ1-2	CASSRDRSRGYTF
TRBV7-2	TRBJ1-5	CASSLRLGIGDQPQHF
TRBV29-1	TRBJ2-1	CSVEAWGGPYNEQFF
TRBV15	TRBJ2-3	CATSRDRGLAGPTDTQYF
TRBV7-2	TRBJ2-5	CASSLGVRETQYF
TRBV7-2	TRBJ1-3	CASSPRTGGPGNTIYF
TRBV30	TRBJ1-1	CAWALRRHTEAFF
TRBV20-1	TRBJ2-5	CSALDRETQYF
TRBV10-2	TRBJ2-7	CASKGSYEQYF
TRBV7-9	TRBJ2-5	CASSSGSLQETQYF
TRBV12-3/TRBV12-4	TRBJ2-1	CASSLLGGSEQFF
TRBV5-6	TRBJ2-1	CASSLADYEQFF
TRBV14	TRBJ1-3	CASRPGQGFSGNTIYF
TRBV19	TRBJ2-5	CASSPIGQGGKETQYF
TRBV7-6	TRBJ2-2	CASSFQMASTGELFF
TRBV19	TRBJ2-3	CASSIGSGYTDTQYF
TRBV7-8	TRBJ1-1	CASSLDPFGRGTEAFF
TRBV28	TRBJ1-5	CASRGRGGVQPQHF
TRBV6-1	TRBJ1-4	CASSFGGGGEKLFF
TRBV7-2	TRBJ2-1	CASSLGRSGTGSYNEQFF
TRBV7-3	TRBJ2-3	CASSPPGAADTQYF
TRBV7-2	TRBJ2-5	CASSLDAVETQYF
TRBV20-1	TRBJ1-4	CSATEGYGEKLFF
TRBV7-2	TRBJ2-7	CASSSNRGTPTTEQYF
TRBV20-1	TRBJ1-5	CGASPQGNQPQHF
TRBV20-1	TRBJ1-1	CSAQDREAFF
TRBV25-1	TRBJ1-4	CASSDHSTNEKLFF
TRBV20-1	TRBJ2-7	CSASRVGLGLGEQYF
TRBV7-6	TRBJ1-5	CASSLRTGDFEPQHF
TRBV5-1	TRBJ2-1	CASSLASLAGVSEQFF
TRBV28	TRBJ1-1	CASSPQSGAPNTEAFF
TRBV28	TRBJ2-5	CASSFVDREETQYF
TRBV28	TRBJ1-2	CANTQQDNYGYTF
TRBV7-9	TRBJ1-1	CASSSGSGGGYTEAFF
TRBV6-1	TRBJ2-7	CASSPGTSGSSNEQYF
TRBV15	TRBJ2-1	CATSGRTSGGDEQFF
TRBV12-3/TRBV12-4	TRBJ2-3	CASIPGSGIPDTQYF
TRBV28	TRBJ1-5	CASSRGRNQPQHF
TRBV7-2	TRBJ1-4	CASSLRTGRDEKLFF
TRBV14	TRBJ2-7	CASSRATGWYEQYF
TRBV6-1	TRBJ1-3	CASSSRQGSYSGNTIYF
TRBV24-1	TRBJ2-1	CATSDLQFGSYNEQFF